Sequencing of this TCR beta chain was carried out in a study of regulatory T cells in long-lasting Graves disease. Study summary: Duration of antithyroid drug therapy among newly diagnosed Graves' patients was under 3 months. Findings and caveats of the study: The study found TRBV28, TRBJ1-2 and TRBJ2-5 favored in persistent disease.

Documented time point: newly diagnosed GD, antithyroid drugs for less than 3 months. PBMC RNA was the source of the TCR library. The germline CDR1 and CDR2 sequences are SEHNR and FQNEAQ (reference sequence). J gave up 6 bases and V 5 bases, and 14 bases lay outside the gene matches. This CDR3 is built from 16 residues. This clonotype came up many times. Its antigen is as yet unknown. Arm-PCR of CDR3 regions and iRepertoire HTBI primers were the basis on which TCR beta libraries were built. TCRdb reanalysed the multiplex PCR reads using MiXCR and keeps one entry per CDR3 protein. The table includes roughly 420,000 distinct CDR3 sequences, 15% to 20% detected once. These same records also appear under a second study, on T cells in Graves' hyperthyroidism and ophthalmopathy. That work adds: Using the HTBI primer set, a first-round RT-PCR was run on the TCR CDR3.

The source material was peripheral blood mononuclear cells (PBMCs), sampled at new diagnosis, from a patient treated with antithyroid drugs. The TCR sequence derives from a woman younger than 45 with Graves disease. The rearrangement links TRBV7-9 to TRBJ2-7, with 9 bases lining up with TRBD1. The CDR3 coding sequence is TGTGCCAGCAGCGGGGGACAGGGTGGCTTATCTCGCGAGCAGTACTTC. It translates to CASSGGQGGLSREQYF. Combining the CDR3 with reference TRBV7-9 and TRBJ2-7 gives the whole variable domain DTGVSQNPRHKITKRGQNVTFRCDPISEHNRLYWYRQTLGQGPEFLTYFQNEAQLEKSRLLSDRFSAERPKGSFSTLEIQRTEQGDSAMYLCASSGGQGGLSREQYFGPGTRLTVT.